This TCR beta chain is from a study of shared clonotypes between healthy human individuals (dated by TCRdb to about 2020). Looking at the study overall: The cohort included three men and a couple of women between 18 and 49 years of age. For each donor, CD4 naive and CD4 memory were each run on three plates, CD8 naive on two plates, and CD8 memory on one plate. Different laboratories and diverse techniques were used to prepare libraries and sequence TCR repertoires, to increase sequencing depth and limit assay-specific biases. To estimate repertoire size and how much clonotype sharing occurs between individuals, the study deeply sequenced the blood TCR repertoires of five healthy adults. Per donor, leukapheresis produced somewhere between about 0.85 and 10 billion PBMCs. Results and caveats for the whole study, not just this receptor: Only blood was sampled, and tissue TCR repertoires likely differ from those in blood. The small number of donors limited the genetic and exposure-history diversity represented. Rarefaction of sorted-subset datasets indicated incomplete sequencing despite the large sequencing depth. Clonotypes shared by all four sorted-subset donors showed higher generation probabilities than non-shared clonotypes. Estimated clonotype richness was generally larger for naive than for memory subsets. Sharing across several donors was observed for 4.5% to 6.5% of naive CD4, around 3.5% of naive CD8, roughly 2.4% of memory CD4, and about 0.39% of memory CD8 clonotypes. Pairwise subsampling indicated that sequencing depth was expected to affect the degree of clonotype sharing among donors.

At the junction V is shortened by 6 bases and J by 5 bases; bases outside the gene matches: 7. The germline V gene sets CDR1 to SQVTM and CDR2 to ANQGSEA. Reading from cysteine to phenylalanine, the CDR3 counts 13 amino acids. Solely the CDR3 DNA is kept, with 39 bases framed from the first base. As to this clone: No cognate antigen has been identified for it. No base-level quality is on record; no much larger clone is a single base apart.

Healthy HIV-negative adults with no recently reported acute infections or vaccinations were included as donors. Only Caucasian adults living in Nashville, Tennessee, USA were represented among the donors. CD4+ T cells were enriched by magnetic negative selection, after which naive cells were positively selected on CD45RA and the negative fraction was taken as the memory subset. Blood was collected by leukapheresis, and PBMCs were isolated by Ficoll-Histopaque density gradient centrifugation and then cryopreserved in liquid nitrogen vapor phase. Purity and quantity of every magnetically sorted T cell population were checked by analytical flow cytometry. Each sorted fraction had its genomic DNA isolated and then quantified by UV absorbance on a Nanodrop 2000c. TCR CDR3 regions were amplified from genomic DNA by multiplex PCR using the deep immunoSEQ assay. Extracted genomic DNA from each cell subset was distributed evenly across all wells of several immunoSEQ 96-well plates, and each plate was treated as a replicate. For sorted subsets, 200 ng of genomic DNA, equivalent to 25,000 to 35,000 T cell genomes, went into each replicate PCR. Purified libraries were measured with a Qubit 3.0 fluorometer, size-checked on a Bioanalyzer 2100, and measured again with the KAPA Library Quantification kit. Every immunoSEQ 96-well plate was sequenced on a dedicated single-read 150-cycle Illumina NextSeq 550 flow cell. In the paper's pipeline: The immunoSEQ output contained only junctional sequences without quality scores, so filtering could not match that applied to full-length reads. To assign V/J genes and CDR3, sequences were annotated against IMGT germline references using PyIR, a Python wrapper for IgBLAST v1.9. Reads were filtered out if the reads had weak V/J assignments (E-value above 1e-6), no CDR3, stop codons, out-of-frame junctions, or ambiguous translated residues. V3J clonotypes were defined as sequences sharing the same inferred V gene, J gene, and CDR3 amino acid sequence. Percentage overlap between repertoires was computed as shared unique clonotypes divided by the size of the smaller repertoire. Repertoire richness was assessed with RTK rarefaction, the Chao1 estimator, and Recon v2.1 estimates of unobserved clonotypes. Generation probabilities were computed with OLGA for all TCRbeta clonotypes obtained by the gDNA method from several donors. TCRdb mirrors the immuneACCESS table, restricted to in-frame sequences. Some clones are absent from its copies; in checked studies, under half trace to an unresolved V gene, and the reason for the others is unknown. V and J calls plus clone size are reproduced from that table; the DNA served to infer D and trimming. A total of 500,000 to 550,000 clones appear in this sample, approximately 94% of them only once. The ten largest account for nearly 0.065% of the sample.

Sequenced material: naive CD4+ T cells sorted from blood. Sample cell subset or site, as interpreted from the label and publication: CD45RA+ positively selected. This receptor was taken from a woman in her twenties or thirties in good health. Rearrangement joined TRBV29-1 to TRBJ1-5; TRBD1 fits 7 bases in the junction. The DNA reads as follows: TGCAGCGTCGCCGGGACAGTAGATCAGCCCCAGCATTTT. Protein translation: CSVAGTVDQPQHF.